This T cell receptor (beta chain) was recovered during a study of CD8 T cells in Susac syndrome. Germline V gene sequence: CDR1 KGHDR, CDR2 SFDVKD. The CDR3 contains 11 residues. The V end lost 9 bases, the J end lost 8 bases, and 12 bases lay between the germline ends. Relapsing-remitting disease, either stable or active, was present in the multiple sclerosis controls, who were treatment-naive patients. The CD8+ and CD4+ T cells were negatively isolated, with the TEMRA cells enriched by FACS. The RNA, 0.5 to 1 ug, was put through reverse transcription using random hexamers. The amplification used immunoSEQ multiplex PCR on TCR beta CDR3; it spanned 54 Vbeta and 13 Jbeta. TCRdb reanalysed the immunoSEQ multiplex PCR reads using MiXCR and keeps one entry per CDR3 protein. Among 100,000 to 150,000 distinct CDR3 sequences listed, 85% to 95% were seen once.

This receptor was obtained from a human donor with multiple sclerosis. The gene calls are TRBV24-1 and TRBJ1-1, with a weak D call TRBD1 (6 bases). The sequencing sample was made of CD8+ T cells from PBMCs. The CDR3 DNA reads as TGTGCCACCGAGATGGGGGGCGAAGCTTTCTTT. Translated: CATEMGGEAFF.